This T cell receptor (beta chain) was sequenced for a study of shared clonotypes between healthy human individuals. Within Nashville, Tennessee resided all donors, each a Caucasian adult. Points from the study as a whole: Roughly 5% of naive CD4 clonotypes were common to a handful of donors. The study generally estimated greater richness for naive than memory subsets. Sorted-subset sequencing, rarefaction showed, was incomplete despite large depth.

TCRdb's copy holds only in-frame clones and misses some; the assay was immunoSEQ multiplex PCR. Here the sample spans about 1 million clones, roughly 80% being singletons. This CDR3 spans 14 amino acids. Germline values: CDR1 MGHRA, CDR2 YSYEKL. The trim removed 4 bases at V and 6 bases at J, leaving 4 bases unmatched. Note on this clone: Its cognate antigen is unknown.

Sequencing was done on a sample of memory CD4+ T cells sorted from blood. Specified subset: CD45RA-negative fraction. The sequence came from a man between 18 and 29 years old in good health. The chain has TRBV4-1 and TRBJ2-1; TRBD2 aligns across 9 bases. CDR3 DNA sequence: TGCGCCAGCAGCCGCGGGGGGGCGGGCAATGAGCAGTTCTTC. Protein: CASSRGGAGNEQFF.